This TCR beta chain was identified during a study of T cell responses to AZD1222 COVID-19 vaccine. Repertoires were generated with immunoSEQ multiplex PCR, while TCRdb's copy carries only in-frame clones and drops some. This sample carries about 110,000 clones, approximately 90% of them seen once, and the ten largest clones take around 5.9%. CDR3 length: 13 residues. V gave up 5 bases and J gave up 1 base, with 9 bases separating them. Germline V lookup: CDR1 SGHRS, CDR2 YFSETQ. The input for sequencing was peripheral blood, taken 28 days after the second AZD1222 dose. The chain carries TRBV5-1 and TRBJ2-5, with D hard to call. The receptor was derived from an adult who received the AZD1222 COVID-19 vaccine. This CDR3 is CASRAGSQETQYF. CDR3 sequence (DNA): TGCGCCAGCAGGGCCGGGTCCCAAGAGACCCAGTACTTC.